The clone carrying this TCR beta chain appeared once. This entry belongs to a study of blood T cell repertoires in COVID-19. Overall study: The origin of the acute and convalescent COVID-19 samples was the United States, Italy and Spain. Sample material is recorded as cDNA or gDNA derived from T cells, B-cell-depleted T cells, or PBMCs.

In the authors' methods: For nucleated cells, counts were estimated from reference gene primer amplification. Assay used: immunoSEQ multiplex PCR; TCRdb lists only in-frame clones, some missing. That table furnishes V, J and clone size, whereas the DNA furnished D and trimming. The table includes 250,000 to 350,000 clones, just over 85% detected once. Trimming removed 8 bases from V and 4 bases from J, with 16 bases in between. The CDR3 totals 14 residues. Germline CDR1 is ENHRY and CDR2 is SYGVKD. The receptor's source is a woman aged 25 to 45 with active or convalescent COVID-19. Specimen: peripheral blood. The rearrangement joins TRBV10-3 to TRBJ2-3; possible D gene TRBD1, 7 bases. The CDR3 DNA reads TGTGCCATCTCAGGGGGGCATAGGGCAGATACGCAGTATTTT. It specifies CAISGGHRADTQYF.